These 17 T cell receptor beta chains came from one sample sequenced in a study of human T cells and chemical hapten exposure. This sample's time point: patch test 2, 6 weeks after DPC sensitization. The treatment here: therapeutic diphenylcyclopropenone sensitization with weekly scalp DPC. TCRdb analysed the RACE reads with MiXCR anew, one entry per CDR3 protein. The sample yields about 43,000 distinct CDR3 sequences, 3% to 3.5% seen once. This material consisted of whole blood, taken in connection with sensitization to the hapten diphenylcyclopropenone (DPC). These receptors came from a man aged 35 to 55 with alopecia areata. Some clones in this sample may be carry-over from other donors' samples.

The chain recombines TRBV21-1 with TRBJ2-2; TRBD2, the table's D call, lacks a check against the DNA. TRBV21-1 has pseudogene status. This CDR3 comprises 15 residues. CDR3 protein: CASSKDAGLGGELFF. DNA of the CDR3: TGTGCCAGCAGCAAAGACGCAGGACTGGGCGGGGAGCTGTTTTTT.

Many counts were recorded for this clonotype. The CDR3 is CASSIRTGTNQPQHF. CDR3 nucleotide sequence: TGTGCCAGTAGTATAAGAACAGGGACCAATCAGCCCCAGCATTTT. The V call is TRBV19, the J call TRBJ1-5; possibly TRBD1 for D (6 bases). This CDR3 contains 15 residues. V was clipped by 2 bases and J by 3 bases, with 11 bases between them. Per the germline V gene, CDR1 is LNHDA and CDR2 is SQIVND (reference sequence).

At least ten counts were recorded for this clonotype. The chain links TRBV13 to TRBJ2-7, with 13 positions matching TRBD2. The germline gives CDR1 PRHDT, CDR2 FYEKMQ (reference sequence). The V segment lost 4 bases and the J segment 0 bases; nucleotides outside the gene matches: 6. This CDR3 is built from 17 residues. The CDR3 sequence: CASSSGLAGAISYEQYF. The CDR3 DNA is TGTGCCAGCAGCTCCGGACTAGCGGGAGCCATCTCCTACGAGCAGTACTTC.

In this sample, this clonotype turned up a few times. V and J are TRBV4-2 and TRBJ1-3, with 9 bases that match TRBD1. Germline CDR1 LGHNA, CDR2 YNFKEQ. This CDR3 comprises 14 residues. V lost 4 bases, J lost 5 bases, and 3 bases stayed unmatched. CDR3: CASSPGQGRNTIYF. The CDR3 DNA is TGTGCCAGCAGCCCGGGACAGGGAAGAAACACCATATATTTT.

This clonotype was seen at least ten times. The chain links TRBV27 to TRBJ2-7; D is undetermined. The CDR3 has 13 residues. Germline V gives CDR1 MNHEY, CDR2 SMNVEV (reference sequence). V dropped 5 bases and J dropped 3 bases, with 11 bases sitting between them. CDR3 bases: TGTGCCAGCAGTGTCCGGACCTTCTACGAGCAGTACTTC. Translating gives CASSVRTFYEQYF.

This clonotype appeared many times. J is TRBJ2-1 and V is TRBV6-6; 9 nucleotides align to TRBD2. Germline loops: CDR1 MNHNY, CDR2 SVGAGI (reference sequence). The CDR3 runs 15 residues. V lost 2 bases and J lost 8; bases outside the gene matches: 7. CDR3 amino acids: CASSYGTSLSDEQFF. The DNA of the CDR3 is TGTGCCAGCAGTTACGGGACTAGCCTTTCTGATGAGCAGTTCTTC.

This clonotype was detected ten times or more. This chain uses TRBV6-2 or TRBV6-3 with TRBJ1-4; D unclear. This CDR3 has 14 residues. Germline values: CDR1 MNHEY, CDR2 SVGEGT. Deletions cut 6 bases from V and 4 bases from J, with 12 bases between. The CDR3 bases are TGTGCCAGCAGACCCCCCGGGATTAATGAAAAACTGTTTTTT. It encodes CASRPPGINEKLFF.

This clonotype was seen ten or more times. The chain combines TRBV28 with TRBJ2-4; D might be TRBD1 (5 bases). Trimming shortened V by 4 bases and J by 0 bases, and 25 bases separated the two germline ends. Germline V gene sequence: CDR1 MDHEN, CDR2 SYDVKM. The CDR3 loop spans 20 amino acids. In nucleotides, the CDR3 is TGTGCCAGCAGTTCCCCTGGAACCTGGGGCACTTATCTAGCCAAAAACATTCAGTACTTC. Amino acid sequence: CASSSPGTWGTYLAKNIQYF.

Worth noting for this clonotype: This sequence may be a read error, since a much larger clone differs from it by one base. This chain uses TRBV11-2 with TRBJ2-6, with D possibly called TRBD1 or TRBD2 (5 bases each). The CDR3 is 17 residues long. Germline CDR1 and CDR2: SGHAT and FQNNGV. The CDR3 spells CASSLSTGSSGAKVLTF. The CDR3 coding sequence is TGTGCCAGCAGCTTAAGTACGGGAAGCTCTGGGGCCAAAGTCCTGACTTTC.

This clonotype has at least ten counts. The V and J genes are TRBV7-9 and TRBJ1-1; possible D gene TRBD1, 6 bases. Trimming took off 3 bases at V and 6 bases at J, with 17 bases between the two ends. This CDR3 comprises 15 residues. Germline assignment: CDR1 SEHNR and CDR2 FQNEAQ (reference sequence). CDR3 loop: CASSLGPGEWAEAFF. The CDR3 DNA is TGTGCCAGCAGCTTGGGGCCAGGGGAGTGGGCTGAAGCTTTCTTT.

This clonotype was detected only a few times. The chain couples TRBV6-5 to TRBJ1-6, with TRBD1 matching over 7 bases. The CDR3 is made up of 14 amino acids. The germline gives CDR1 MNHEY, CDR2 SVGAGI. J was trimmed by 5 bases and V by 6 bases; bases with no gene match: 4. The CDR3 here is CASRTGTDNSPLHF. CDR3 coding DNA: TGTGCCAGCAGAACCGGGACAGATAATTCACCCCTCCACTTT.

This clonotype was counted ten times or more. This chain connects TRBV7-9 to TRBJ2-1, with 10 positions matching TRBD2. The germline gives CDR1 SEHNR, CDR2 FQNEAQ (reference sequence). The CDR3 spans 14 residues. With V trimmed by 4 bases and J by 3 bases, 0 bases remained unmatched. CDR3 DNA sequence: TGTGCCAGCAGCTCTAGCGGGAGCTACAATGAGCAGTTCTTC. Translating it yields CASSSSGSYNEQFF. The full variable domain, completed using reference TRBV7-9 and TRBJ2-1, is DTGVSQNPRHKITKRGQNVTFRCDPISEHNRLYWYRQTLGQGPEFLTYFQNEAQLEKSRLLSDRFSAERPKGSFSTLEIQRTEQGDSAMYLCASSSSGSYNEQFFGPGTRLTVL.

This clonotype has a count of ten or more. V gene TRBV10-3 combines with J gene TRBJ2-3; 7 nucleotides match TRBD1. The CDR3 length is 15 residues. V was clipped by 3 bases and J by 4 bases; unmatched bases: 7. The V gene's germline CDR1 is ENHRY and CDR2 SYGVKD. The CDR3 protein is CAISESTGAADTQYF. The CDR3 coding sequence is TGTGCCATCAGTGAATCAACAGGGGCGGCAGATACGCAGTATTTT.

This clonotype was picked up many times. V usage is TRBV10-2 and J usage is TRBJ1-1; D not certain. V was trimmed by 1 base and J by 1 base, leaving 4 bases between them. CDR1 is WSHSY, CDR2 SAAADI, per germline. The CDR3 sequence is 13 residues long. The CDR3 coding sequence is TGCGCCAGCAGTGAGTGGAGGAACACTGAAGCTTTCTTT. This sequence encodes CASSEWRNTEAFF.

This clonotype has ten or more counts. This chain uses TRBV7-2 with TRBJ2-1; 12 nucleotides line up with TRBD2. The V gene's germline CDR1 is SGHTA and CDR2 FQGNSA. The length of the CDR3 is 16 residues. V lost 4 bases to trimming and J lost 5 bases; unmatched junction nucleotides: 6. The CDR3 bases are TGTGCCAGCAGCTCAAGACTAGCGGGAGCTCACAATGAGCAGTTCTTC. Encoded protein: CASSSRLAGAHNEQFF.

Ten or more counts support this clonotype. V and J are TRBV6-1 and TRBJ2-1; 8 nucleotides align to TRBD1. In germline, CDR1 is MNHNS, CDR2 SASEGT. V shed 4 bases and J 6 bases; nucleotides not matched to a gene: 8. The CDR3 sequence is 15 residues long. CDR3 nucleotide sequence: TGTGCCAGCAGTGTAGCAGGGGGCAGGTTCAATGAGCAGTTCTTC. Protein product: CASSVAGGRFNEQFF.

This clonotype appeared many times. This chain joins TRBV9 and TRBJ2-4; D not resolved. CDR1 and CDR2 (germline): SGDLS, YYNGEE. This CDR3 region has 14 residues. The germline V and J ends were trimmed by 0 bases and 4 bases, with 8 bases remaining between them. CDR3 in amino acids: CASSVDNRKNIQYF. In DNA, the CDR3 is TGTGCCAGCAGCGTAGACAACAGAAAAAACATTCAGTACTTC.